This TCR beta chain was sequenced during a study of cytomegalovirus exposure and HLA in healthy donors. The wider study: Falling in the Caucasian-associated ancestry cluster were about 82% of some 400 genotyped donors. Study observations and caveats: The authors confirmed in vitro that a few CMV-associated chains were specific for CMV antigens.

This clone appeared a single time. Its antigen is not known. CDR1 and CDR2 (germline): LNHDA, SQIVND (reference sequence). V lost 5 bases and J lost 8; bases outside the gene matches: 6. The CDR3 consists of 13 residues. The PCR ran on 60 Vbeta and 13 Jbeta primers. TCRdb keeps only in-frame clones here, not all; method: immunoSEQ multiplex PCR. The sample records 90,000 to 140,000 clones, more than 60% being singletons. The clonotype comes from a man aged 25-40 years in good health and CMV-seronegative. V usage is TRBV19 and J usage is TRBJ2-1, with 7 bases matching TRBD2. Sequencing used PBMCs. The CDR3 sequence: CASSGSGTDEQFF. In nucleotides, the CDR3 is TGTGCCAGTAGTGGAAGCGGGACGGATGAGCAGTTCTTC.